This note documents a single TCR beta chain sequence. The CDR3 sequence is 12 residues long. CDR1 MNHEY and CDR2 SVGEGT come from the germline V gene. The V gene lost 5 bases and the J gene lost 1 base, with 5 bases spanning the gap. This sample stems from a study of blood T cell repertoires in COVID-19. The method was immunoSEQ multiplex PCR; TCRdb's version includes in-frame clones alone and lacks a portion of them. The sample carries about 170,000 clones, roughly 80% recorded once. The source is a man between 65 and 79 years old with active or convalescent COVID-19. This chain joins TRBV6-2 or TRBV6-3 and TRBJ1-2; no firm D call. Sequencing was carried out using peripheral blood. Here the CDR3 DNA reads TGTGCCAGCAGTCTTCTTAACTATGGCTACACCTTC. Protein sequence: CASSLLNYGYTF.